A selection of T cell receptor beta chains follows, all from one sample in a study of blood T cell repertoires in COVID-19. Using immunoSEQ multiplex PCR, the repertoire was profiled, and TCRdb retains in-frame clones only, with some absent. The data hold some 250,000 clones, with roughly four fifths observed a single time. Source material: peripheral blood. Receptor source: a woman aged 18 to 35 with acute or convalescent COVID-19. CDR3s include the opening cysteine and the closing phenylalanine or tryptophan.

V | CDR3
TRBV4-3 | CASSQDLGGGYTF
TRBV27 | CASSSQGSNQPQHF
TRBV7-9 | CASSPGTGSTDTQYF
TRBV12-5 | CASGLGGLAGSIGGGELFF
TRBV19 | CASSDRRNSPLHF
TRBV18 | CASSPRGLYEQYF
TRBV24-1 | CATSDLGLAGGRETQYF
TRBV7-9 | CASSSYDEQYF
TRBV28 | CASSPSGQGTNTGELFF
TRBV5-1 | CASSVSSGTASYEQYF
TRBV30 | CAWSVLAETQYF
TRBV6-1 | CASSGGTGLSGGNTIYF
TRBV20-1 | CSASLVSDEQYF
TRBV29-1 | CSAVTGDEKLFF
TRBV28 | CASSLWEYGYTF
TRBV30 | CAWKGAASTDTQYF
TRBV3-1/TRBV3-2 | CASSQDGLAGREFF
TRBV30 | CAWSGSYNSPLHF
TRBV12-3/TRBV12-4 | CASSPRRGYGYTF
TRBV14 | CASSRGSGESSYNEQFF
TRBV4-2 | CASSHEGLGQPQHF
TRBV19 | CASAPGAVDTQYF
TRBV7-2 | CASSLAGAQYEQYF
TRBV13 | CASSLYRNTGELFF
TRBV3-1/TRBV3-2 | CASSQADPPLHF
TRBV28 | CASSIPDSPNGYTF
TRBV30 | CAWRAQISGTEAFF
TRBV19 | CASSIDFGKLFF
TRBV15 | CATSQRGGAGEGDEQFF
TRBV7-3 | CASSLYGWQSNSPLHF
TRBV28 | CASSLPGGLSYEQYF
TRBV7-9 | CASSSGQENTEAFF
TRBV7-2 | CASRQGAEPQHF
TRBV29-1 | CSVVPLAGGTETQYF
TRBV5-1 | CASSLGDRVNEQFF
TRBV4-3 | CASSQGLGAPYGYTF
TRBV6-5 | CASSYPDNQETQYF
TRBV28 | CASSFVRMGFMNTEAFF
TRBV7-9 | CASSLSGVWNYGYTF
TRBV6-1 | CASSDKTGAEYGNTIYF
TRBV13 | CASSWESGSSYNEQFF
TRBV6-2/TRBV6-3 | CASSNDRSATNEKLFF
TRBV7-2 | CASSLEVAGTAANQPQHF
TRBV12-5 | CASGLGTGGLTEAFF
TRBV29-1 | CSVEGQGNEQFF
TRBV19 | CASSMADTDTQYF
TRBV27 | CASSLSGSYEQYF
TRBV25-1 | CASSESGQGYEQYF
TRBV11-2 | CASSGQGAYEQYF
TRBV19 | CASVGTSDSGELFF
TRBV27 | CASSLDSDQPQHF
TRBV7-9 | CASSPGGHYGYTF
TRBV10-3 | CAIRPGQEGTPLHF
TRBV6-5 | CASSYSLTGDEQYF
TRBV5-8 | CASSFRSSGANVLTF
TRBV7-9 | CASSPPDGSARNEQFF
TRBV12-3/TRBV12-4 | CASSFSGDYGYTF